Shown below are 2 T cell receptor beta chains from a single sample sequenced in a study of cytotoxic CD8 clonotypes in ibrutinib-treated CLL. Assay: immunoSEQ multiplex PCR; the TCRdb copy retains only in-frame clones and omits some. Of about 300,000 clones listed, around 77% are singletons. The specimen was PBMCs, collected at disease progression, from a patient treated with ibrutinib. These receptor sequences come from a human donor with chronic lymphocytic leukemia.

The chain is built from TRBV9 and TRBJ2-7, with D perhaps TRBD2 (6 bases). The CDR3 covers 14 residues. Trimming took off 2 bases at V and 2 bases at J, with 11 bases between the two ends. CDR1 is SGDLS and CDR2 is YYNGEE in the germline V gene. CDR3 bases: TGTGCCAGCAGCGTGGGGGACTCGACCTACGAGCAGTACTTC. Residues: CASSVGDSTYEQYF.

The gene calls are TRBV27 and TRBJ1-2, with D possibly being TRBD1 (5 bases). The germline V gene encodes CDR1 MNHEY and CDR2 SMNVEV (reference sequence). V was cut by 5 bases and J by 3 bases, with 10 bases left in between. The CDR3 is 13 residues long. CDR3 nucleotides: TGTGCCAGCAGTGGCAGGGCGGACTATGGCTACACCTTC. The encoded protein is CASSGRADYGYTF.